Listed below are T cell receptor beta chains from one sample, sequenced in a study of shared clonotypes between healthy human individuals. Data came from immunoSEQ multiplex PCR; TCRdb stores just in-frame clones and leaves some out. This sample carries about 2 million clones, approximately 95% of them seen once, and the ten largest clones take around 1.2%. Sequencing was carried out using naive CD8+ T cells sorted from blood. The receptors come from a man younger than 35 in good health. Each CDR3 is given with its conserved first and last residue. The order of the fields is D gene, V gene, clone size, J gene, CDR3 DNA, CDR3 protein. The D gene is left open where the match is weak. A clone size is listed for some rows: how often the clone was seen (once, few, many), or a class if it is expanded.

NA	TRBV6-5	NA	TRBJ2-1	TGTGCCAGCAGTTACTTCGTAGCGGAACAATACAATGAGCAGTTCTTC	CASSYFVAEQYNEQFF
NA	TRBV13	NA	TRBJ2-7	TGTGCCAGCAGCTTAAGGGGAGGCCCCCCCGAGCAGTACTTC	CASSLRGGPPEQYF
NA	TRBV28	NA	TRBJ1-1	TGTGCCAGCAGAGTCGAGGGAACTGAAGCTTTCTTT	CASRVEGTEAFF
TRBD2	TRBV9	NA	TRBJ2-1	TGTGCCAGCAGCGCGCGATTCGGACTAGCGGGGGGGAACAATGAGCAGTTCTTC	CASSARFGLAGGNNEQFF
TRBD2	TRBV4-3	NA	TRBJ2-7	TGCGCCAGCAGCCCAGGACTAGCCTCCCACGAGCAGTACTTC	CASSPGLASHEQYF
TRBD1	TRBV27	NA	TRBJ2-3	TGTGCCAGCAGTGACAGGGCCGTCGGCGCAGATACGCAGTATTTT	CASSDRAVGADTQYF
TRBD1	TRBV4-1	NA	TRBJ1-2	TGCGCCAGCAGCCACACTCCTGGACAGGCGTTGAACTATGGCTACACCTTC	CASSHTPGQALNYGYTF
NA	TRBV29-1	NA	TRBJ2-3	TGCAGCGTTGAAGTGGGCAGCGTTATTGGGACAGATACGCAGTATTTT	CSVEVGSVIGTDTQYF
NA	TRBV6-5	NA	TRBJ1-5	TGTGCCAGCAGTGGAGGACGGGGAGATCAGCCCCAGCATTTT	CASSGGRGDQPQHF
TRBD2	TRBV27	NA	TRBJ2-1	TGTGCCAGCAGTCTGAGCGGGAGGGCCACCAATGAGCAGTTCTTC	CASSLSGRATNEQFF
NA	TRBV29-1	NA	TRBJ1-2	TGCAGCGTTGTTCCACAGGAAGCCTATGGCTACACCTTC	CSVVPQEAYGYTF
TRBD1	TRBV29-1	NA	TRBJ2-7	TGCAGCGCTAACAACCTTAACAGGGGTAGCTCCTGCGAGCAGTACTTC	CSANNLNRGSSCEQYF
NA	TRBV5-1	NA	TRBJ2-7	TGCGCCAGCAGCCCCCCTGGGGGTACCTACGAGCAGTACTTC	CASSPPGGTYEQYF
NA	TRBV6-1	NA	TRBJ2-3	TGTGCCAGCAGTGACGGGACGGGGAGCACAGATACGCAGTATTTT	CASSDGTGSTDTQYF
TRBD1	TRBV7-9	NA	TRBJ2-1	TGTGCCAGCAGCCGCTCGGGACAGGGGGCGAATGAGCAGTTCTTC	CASSRSGQGANEQFF
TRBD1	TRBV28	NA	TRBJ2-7	TGTGCCAGCAGCCCGGACAGGGAAGGTGCGTACGAGCAGTACTTC	CASSPDREGAYEQYF
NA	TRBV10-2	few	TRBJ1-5	TGCGCCAGCAGTGAGGGTTTCAATCAGCCCCAGCATTTT	CASSEGFNQPQHF
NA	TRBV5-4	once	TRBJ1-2	TGTGCCAGCAGCTTCACCAGGGTGGGTAATGGCTACACCTTC	CASSFTRVGNGYTF
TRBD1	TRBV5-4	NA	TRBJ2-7	TGTGCCAGCAGCACTAACTGGGACAGCTCCTACGAGCAGTACTTC	CASSTNWDSSYEQYF
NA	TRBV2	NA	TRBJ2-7	TGTGCCAGCAGTGAGGGACACCTCTACGAGCAGTACTTC	CASSEGHLYEQYF
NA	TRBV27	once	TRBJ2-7	TGTGCCAGCAGTTTTCTCGGGACGCAGTACGAGCAGTACTTC	CASSFLGTQYEQYF
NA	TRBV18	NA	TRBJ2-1	TGTGCCAGCTCACACGGTTCTAGCTCCTACAATGAGCAGTTCTTC	CASSHGSSSYNEQFF
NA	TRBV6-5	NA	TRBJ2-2	TGTGCCAGCAGTGCATTCTGGGACACCGGGGAGCTGTTTTTT	CASSAFWDTGELFF
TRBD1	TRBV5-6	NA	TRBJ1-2	TGTGCCAGCAGCTACGGACAGGGCGGCGGCTACACCTTC	CASSYGQGGGYTF
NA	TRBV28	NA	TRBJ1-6	TGTGCCAGCAGTTTGAAGTCCAGGGTAGGTTCACCCCTCCACTTT	CASSLKSRVGSPLHF
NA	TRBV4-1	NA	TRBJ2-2	TGCGCCAGCAGCCAAGTCCGGGGCACCGGGGAGCTGTTTTTT	CASSQVRGTGELFF
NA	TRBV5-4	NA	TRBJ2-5	TGTGCCAGCAGCTCCCCCTCGGAGGGGGAGACCCAGTACTTC	CASSSPSEGETQYF
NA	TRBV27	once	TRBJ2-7	TGTGCCAGCAGTTCTCGGTCTGGAGGCTACGAGCAGTACTTC	CASSSRSGGYEQYF
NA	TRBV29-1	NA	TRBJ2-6	TGCAGCGTTGTGGGCTCAGGCTCTGGGGCCAACGTCCTGACTTTC	CSVVGSGSGANVLTF
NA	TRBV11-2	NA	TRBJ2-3	TGTGCCAGCAGCTGGGGCCTCGACATACGCACAGATACGCAGTATTTT	CASSWGLDIRTDTQYF
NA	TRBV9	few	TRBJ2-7	TGTGCCAGCAGCGTGGGGGGTTTCTCCTACGAGCAGTACTTC	CASSVGGFSYEQYF
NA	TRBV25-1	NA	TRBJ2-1	TGTGCCAGCAGTGAATATGTCCGGGGTGGTTCCTACAATGAGCAGTTCTTC	CASSEYVRGGSYNEQFF
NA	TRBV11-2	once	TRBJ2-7	TGTGCCAGCAGCTTAGGTCTTCCCTACGAGCAGTACTTC	CASSLGLPYEQYF
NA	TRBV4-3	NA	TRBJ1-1	TGCGCCAGCAGCCATGCTGGAGAGGGGGAGAACACTGAAGCTTTCTTT	CASSHAGEGENTEAFF
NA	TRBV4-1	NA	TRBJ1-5	TGCGCCAGCAGCCAAGATCGGGACAAAAATCAGCCCCAGCATTTT	CASSQDRDKNQPQHF
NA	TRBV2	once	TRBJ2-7	TGTGCCAGCAGTGCCTGGGGTGGGGACTGGAAATACGAGCAGTACTTC	CASSAWGGDWKYEQYF
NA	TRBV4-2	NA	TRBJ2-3	TGTGCCAGCAGCCAAGGGACCCCAGATACGCAGTATTTT	CASSQGTPDTQYF
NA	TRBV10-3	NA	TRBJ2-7	TGTGCCATCAGTGAGACGACAGTCTCCTACGAGCAGTACTTC	CAISETTVSYEQYF
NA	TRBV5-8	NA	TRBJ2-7	TGTGCCAGCAGCTCGGGCCGCGAGCAGTACTTC	CASSSGREQYF
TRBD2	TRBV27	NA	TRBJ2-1	TGTGCCAGCAGTCCGGTAGCGGGACGCTACAATGAGCAGTTCTTC	CASSPVAGRYNEQFF
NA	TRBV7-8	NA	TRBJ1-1	TGTGCCAGCAGCTTAGCAGTAGGAAACACTGAAGCTTTCTTT	CASSLAVGNTEAFF
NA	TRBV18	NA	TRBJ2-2	TGTGCCAGCTCACCAGTGTCTTCCGAACCATACACCGGGGAGCTGTTTTTT	CASSPVSSEPYTGELFF
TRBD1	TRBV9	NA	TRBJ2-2	TGTGCCAGCAGCGTCTCCTCTTCTGGACAGGGCTCGAACACCGGGGAGCTGTTTTTT	CASSVSSSGQGSNTGELFF
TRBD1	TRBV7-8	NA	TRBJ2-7	TGTGCCAGCAGCTCTACGGGGGGGACAGGGGCCTACGAGCAGTACTTC	CASSSTGGTGAYEQYF
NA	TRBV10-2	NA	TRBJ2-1	TGCGCCAGCAGTGAGCTTGTTAGTGCGGGCAACAATGAGCAGTTCTTC	CASSELVSAGNNEQFF
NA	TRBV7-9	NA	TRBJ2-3	TGTGCCAGCAGCTTAGAAGCAGCAGATACGCAGTATTTT	CASSLEAADTQYF
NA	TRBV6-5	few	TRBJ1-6	TGTGCCAGCAGCCGCTTCCCAGGGTCGGCCTCACCCCTCCACTTT	CASSRFPGSASPLHF
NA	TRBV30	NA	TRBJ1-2	TGTGCCAGATCGACCGCTAACTATGGCTACACCTTC	CARSTANYGYTF
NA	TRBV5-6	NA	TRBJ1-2	TGTGCCAGCAGCCCGGGACACTTGCACTATGGCTACACCTTC	CASSPGHLHYGYTF
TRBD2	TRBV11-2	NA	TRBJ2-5	TGTGCCAGCAGCTGGGGGGGTGGTAGCCAAGAGACCCAGTACTTC	CASSWGGGSQETQYF
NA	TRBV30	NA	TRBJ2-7	TGTGCCTGGACCGTACGAGGGTACCACGAGCAGTACTTC	CAWTVRGYHEQYF
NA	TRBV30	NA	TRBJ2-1	TGTGCCTGGAGTGTATTGGGCGATGAGCAGTTCTTC	CAWSVLGDEQFF
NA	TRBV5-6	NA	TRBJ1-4	TGTGCCAGCAGCTTGGTAGAAGAAAAACTGTTTTTT	CASSLVEEKLFF
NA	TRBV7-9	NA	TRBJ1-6	TGTGCCAGCAGACTGTTTTCCGTTGGGACCGATAATTCACCCCTCCACTTT	CASRLFSVGTDNSPLHF
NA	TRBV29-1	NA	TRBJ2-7	TGCAGCGTTGAAATAACAGGGAGCTCCTACGAGCAGTACTTC	CSVEITGSSYEQYF